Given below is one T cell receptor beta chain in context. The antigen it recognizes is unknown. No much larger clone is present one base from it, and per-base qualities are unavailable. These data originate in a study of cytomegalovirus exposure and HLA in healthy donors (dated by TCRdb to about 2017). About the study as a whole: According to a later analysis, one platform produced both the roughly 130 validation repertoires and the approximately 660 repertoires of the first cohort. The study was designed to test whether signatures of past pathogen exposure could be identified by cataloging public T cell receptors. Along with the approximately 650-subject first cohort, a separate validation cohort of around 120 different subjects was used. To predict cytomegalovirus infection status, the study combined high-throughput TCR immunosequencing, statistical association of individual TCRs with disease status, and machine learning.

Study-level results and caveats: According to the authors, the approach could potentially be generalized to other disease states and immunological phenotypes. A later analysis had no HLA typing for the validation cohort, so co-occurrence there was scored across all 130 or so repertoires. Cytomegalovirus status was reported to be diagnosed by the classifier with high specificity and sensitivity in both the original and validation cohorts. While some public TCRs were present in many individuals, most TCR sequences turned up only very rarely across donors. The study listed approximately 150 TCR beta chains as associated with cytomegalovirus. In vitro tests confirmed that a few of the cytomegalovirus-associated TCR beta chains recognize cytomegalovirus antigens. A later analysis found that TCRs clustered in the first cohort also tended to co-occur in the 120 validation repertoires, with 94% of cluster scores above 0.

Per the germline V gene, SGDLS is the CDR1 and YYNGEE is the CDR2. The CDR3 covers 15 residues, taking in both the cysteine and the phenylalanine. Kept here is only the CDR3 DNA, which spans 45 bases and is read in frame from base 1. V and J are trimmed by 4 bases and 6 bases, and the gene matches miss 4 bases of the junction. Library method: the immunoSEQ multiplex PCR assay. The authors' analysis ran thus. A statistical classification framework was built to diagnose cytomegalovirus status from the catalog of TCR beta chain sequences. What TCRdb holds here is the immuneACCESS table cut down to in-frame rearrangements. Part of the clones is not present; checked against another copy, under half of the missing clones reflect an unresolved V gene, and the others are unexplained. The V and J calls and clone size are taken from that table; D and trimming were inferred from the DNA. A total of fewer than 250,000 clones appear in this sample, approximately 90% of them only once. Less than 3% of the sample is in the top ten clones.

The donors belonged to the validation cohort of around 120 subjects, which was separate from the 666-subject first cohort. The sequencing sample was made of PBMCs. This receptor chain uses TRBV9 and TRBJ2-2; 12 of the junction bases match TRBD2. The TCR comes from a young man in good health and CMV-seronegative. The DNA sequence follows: TGTGCCAGCAGCTTTGGGACTAGCGGGTCCGGGGAGCTGTTTTTT. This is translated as CASSFGTSGSGELFF.